The source of this T cell receptor (beta chain) is a study of CD4 T cells in relation to SARS-CoV-2 and coronaviruses. Turning to the study itself: PBMCs were cultured with antigen for approximately nine days before TCR beta sequencing.

Worth noting for this clone: Its antigen is unknown.

This CDR3 has 13 residues. V lost 5 bases and J 6 bases, leaving 11 bases between the germline ends. The germline gives CDR1 MNHNY, CDR2 SVGAGI (reference sequence). The study's findings and limits: According to naive versus memory sequencing, detected responses are memory recall, not newly primed.

The repertoire was sequenced with immunoSEQ multiplex PCR; TCRdb's copy has only in-frame clones and lacks some. The repertoire holds just over 35,000 clones, over 60% seen once, with roughly 20% in the top ten. V and J are TRBV6-6 and TRBJ2-1; D gene ambiguous. This receptor was taken from an adult with COVID-19. The sample consisted of memory CD4+ T cells from PBMCs, cultured in vitro. The CDR3 reads CASSLDFPNEQFF. The CDR3 DNA is TGTGCCAGCAGTCTCGACTTTCCCAATGAGCAGTTCTTC.